The 32 T cell receptor beta chains below come from one sample, sequenced in a study of shared clonotypes between healthy human individuals. Repertoires were generated with immunoSEQ multiplex PCR, while TCRdb's copy carries only in-frame clones and drops some. Counted here are 2 million to 2.5 million clones, 90% to 97% occurring once; the ten biggest clones make up around 0.13%. Sequenced input: naive CD4+ T cells sorted from blood. Subset defined: CD45RA+ positively selected. Source of these receptors: a man between 18 and 29 years old in good health.

CDR3 sequence reads: CASSPAGFATNEKLFF. CDR3 DNA: TGTGCCAGCAGTCCAGCAGGGTTTGCGACTAATGAAAAACTGTTTTTT. The rearrangement uses TRBV25-1 and TRBJ1-4; D is perhaps TRBD1 (5 bases). The CDR3 runs 16 residues. V lost 5 bases and J lost 2, with 15 bases in between. Germline CDR1 reads MGHDK; CDR2 reads SYGVNS.

Turning to this clone: The junction departs from the called germline gene at one end, perhaps through a read error. The gene calls are TRBV5-1 and TRBJ1-2; 8 positions agree with TRBD1. The CDR3 contains 13 residues. Germline CDR1 SGHRS, CDR2 YFSETQ. CDR3 amino acids: CASSLIGQGVQVF. The CDR3 nucleotides read TGCGCCAGCAGCTTGATTGGACAGGGTGTGCAGGTCTTC.

DNA of the CDR3: TGTGCCAGCTCACCGTCCGGCGGGGGTAGGTCCTACGAGCAGTACTTC. Protein sequence: CASSPSGGGRSYEQYF. The rearrangement uses TRBV18 and TRBJ2-7, with 7 bases fitting TRBD2. Germline CDR1 reads KGHSH; CDR2 reads LQKENI. V lost 3 bases and J lost 1; bases outside the gene matches: 9. The CDR3 has 16 amino acids.

The rearrangement links TRBV27 to TRBJ2-7, with 7 bases identical to TRBD1. There are 13 residues in the CDR3. Unmatched junction bases numbered 6, after V lost 9 bases and J lost 1 base. The germline CDR1 and CDR2 sequences are MNHEY and SMNVEV (reference sequence). CDR3 residues: CASRDSLSYEQYF. The CDR3 bases are TGTGCCAGTCGGGACAGCCTTTCCTACGAGCAGTACTTC.

The sample holds one count of this clone. The CDR3 protein is CASSLPVGQGDYEQYF. The DNA for the CDR3 is TGTGCCAGCAGTTTACCCGTGGGACAGGGGGATTACGAGCAGTACTTC. The chain recombines TRBV28 with TRBJ2-7, with TRBD1 matching over 11 bases. The CDR3 consists of 16 residues. Germline CDR1 reads MDHEN; CDR2 reads SYDVKM. The junction had 7 bases not matched to a gene; V was cut back by 2 bases and J by 4 bases.

The chain couples TRBV6-1 to TRBJ2-1; a weak D match, TRBD1 (5 bases). V was cut by 4 bases and J by 0 bases, with 16 bases left in between. The germline V gene has CDR1 MNHNS and CDR2 SASEGT. CDR3 length: 17 residues. For the CDR3, the DNA is TGTGCCAGCAGTGTTAACAGGTATACGAGCTCCTACAATGAGCAGTTCTTC. Residues: CASSVNRYTSSYNEQFF.

V gene TRBV6-1 combines with J gene TRBJ1-6, with D possibly TRBD1 on 6 matching bases. Trimming stripped 4 bases from V and 3 bases from J, with 16 bases between. Germline CDR1 and CDR2: MNHNS and SASEGT. The length of the CDR3 is 17 residues. CDR3 amino acids: CASSVGTTGNYNSPLHF. CDR3 sequence (DNA): TGTGCCAGCAGTGTAGGAACAACAGGGAACTATAATTCACCCCTCCACTTT.

V and J are TRBV10-3 and TRBJ1-1, with D perhaps TRBD1 (6 bases). V was cut by 0 bases and J by 5 bases, with 19 bases left in between. The germline CDR1 and CDR2 sequences are ENHRY and SYGVKD. The CDR3 runs 17 residues. CDR3 sequence: CAISESRSGDVGTEAFF. In DNA form, the CDR3 reads TGTGCCATCAGTGAGTCAAGGTCAGGGGACGTGGGGACTGAAGCTTTCTTT.

The chain combines TRBV7-2 with TRBJ2-1, with D perhaps matching TRBD2 (6 bases). Trimming took off 5 bases at V and 6 bases at J, with 17 bases between the two ends. The CDR3 has 15 amino acids. Germline values: CDR1 SGHTA, CDR2 FQGNSA. The CDR3 coding sequence is TGTGCCAGCAGCCATTTACCTAGCGTTACCAATGAGCAGTTCTTC. It specifies CASSHLPSVTNEQFF.

This clone was counted a few times. This chain uses TRBV6-1 with TRBJ2-3, with TRBD2 matching 9 bases. CDR1 and CDR2 from the germline V gene are MNHNS and SASEGT. With 3 bases clipped from V and 3 bases from J, the junction kept 4 bases outside the gene matches. The CDR3 extends over 15 amino acids. Written as DNA, the CDR3 is TGTGCCAGCAGTGAGGCGGGGGGGCGGACAGATACGCAGTATTTT. This codes for CASSEAGGRTDTQYF.

V usage is TRBV5-3 and J usage is TRBJ2-7, with D uncertain. TRBV5-3 is filed as an ORF, its function uncertain. The length of the CDR3 is 14 residues. Trimming pared 0 bases from V and 3 bases from J, leaving 10 bases between. CDR3 sequence reads: CARSLVYHRYEQYF. The CDR3 DNA follows: TGTGCCAGAAGCTTGGTCTATCACCGCTACGAGCAGTACTTC.

The chain joins TRBV6-5 to TRBJ2-1; the match to TRBD1 covers 7 bases. This CDR3 comprises 15 residues. V lost 5 bases to trimming and J lost 8 bases; unmatched junction nucleotides: 12. Per the germline V gene, CDR1 is MNHEY and CDR2 is SVGAGI. The chain's CDR3 is CASSKVTGASDEQFF. DNA of the CDR3: TGTGCCAGCAGTAAAGTCACAGGGGCTAGTGATGAGCAGTTCTTC.

The chain uses TRBV19 and TRBJ2-7, with TRBD2 matching over 13 bases. From germline, CDR1 is LNHDA and CDR2 SQIVND (reference sequence). This CDR3 spans 18 amino acids. The ends lost 8 bases at V and 6 bases at J; junction bases unmatched: 19. The chain's CDR3 is CASSDQNSGLAGRLEQYF. CDR3 bases: TGTGCCAGTTCGGACCAAAATTCGGGACTAGCGGGACGGCTCGAGCAGTACTTC.

V is TRBV4-1 and J is TRBJ2-7, with 7 positions matching TRBD1. The germline CDR1 and CDR2 sequences are MGHRA and YSYEKL. After removal of 1 base from V and 4 bases from J, the junction contained 10 bases not matched to a gene. This CDR3 has 16 residues. The CDR3 loop reads CASSQVAWDSLYEQYF. In nucleotides, the CDR3 is TGCGCCAGCAGCCAAGTGGCATGGGACAGCCTTTACGAGCAGTACTTC.

The chain has TRBV7-9 and TRBJ2-1, with a weak D call TRBD2 (6 bases). V was pared by 6 bases and J by 4 bases, with 13 bases between. There are 14 residues in the CDR3. Germline V gene sequence: CDR1 SEHNR, CDR2 FQNEAQ (reference sequence). The CDR3 here is CASRGSGFYNEQFF. The CDR3 DNA reads TGTGCCAGCAGGGGCAGCGGGTTTTACAATGAGCAGTTCTTC.

V and J are TRBV25-1 and TRBJ2-4, with 14 bases aligning to TRBD2. The CDR3 runs to 14 residues. The ends lost 5 bases at V and 16 bases at J; junction bases unmatched: 10. Germline CDR1 MGHDK, CDR2 SYGVNS. The CDR3 DNA reads as TGTGCCAGCAGTCCGGGACAGGGACTAGCGGGAGTATACTTC. Its protein is CASSPGQGLAGVYF.

The table lists this clone with a count of one. The chain employs TRBV4-1 and TRBJ1-2; 7 bases line up with TRBD1. Germline V lookup: CDR1 MGHRA, CDR2 YSYEKL. This CDR3 spans 16 amino acids. After removal of 3 bases from V and 4 bases from J, the junction contained 11 bases not matched to a gene. For the CDR3, the DNA is TGCGCCAGCAGCCAGGTACCCAAGGGGGCAGGCTATGGCTACACCTTC. This sequence encodes CASSQVPKGAGYGYTF.

This chain joins TRBV5-5 and TRBJ1-5; TRBD1 aligns across 9 bases. CDR1 is SGHKS and CDR2 is YYEKEE in the germline V gene (reference sequence). V lost 0 bases and J lost 0; bases outside the gene matches: 1. The CDR3 runs 16 residues. As DNA, the CDR3 is TGTGCCAGCAGCTTGGACAGGGGGCTTAGCAATCAGCCCCAGCATTTT. Its protein is CASSLDRGLSNQPQHF.

This chain uses TRBV30 with TRBJ1-2, with D perhaps matching TRBD1 (5 bases). The V end lost 1 base, the J end lost 7 bases, and 10 bases lay between the germline ends. From germline, CDR1 is GTSNPN and CDR2 SVGIG (reference sequence). The CDR3 length is 12 residues. The CDR3: CAWSGGSGGYTF. DNA for the CDR3: TGTGCCTGGAGTGGGGGGTCGGGTGGCTACACCTTC.

The chain joins TRBV14 to TRBJ1-1, with a weak D call TRBD1 (6 bases). The germline gives CDR1 SGHDN, CDR2 FVKESK. The CDR3 contains 13 residues. V was pared by 1 base and J by 11 bases, with 14 bases between. The chain's CDR3 is CASSQAAGTPAFF. The CDR3 region has the DNA TGTGCCAGCAGCCAAGCCGCCGGGACACCGGCTTTCTTT.

The V gene is TRBV7-9, the J gene TRBJ1-1, with D tentatively TRBD1 (5 bases). Per germline, CDR1 SEHNR and CDR2 FQNEAQ (reference sequence). V lost 4 bases and J 3 bases, leaving 12 bases between the germline ends. The CDR3 spans 14 residues. This CDR3 reads CASSWGKSDTEAFF. The CDR3 DNA follows: TGTGCCAGCAGCTGGGGCAAATCGGACACTGAAGCTTTCTTT.

This clone was observed a few times. The genes are TRBV7-6 and TRBJ1-6, with D possibly being TRBD1 (5 bases). Germline loops: CDR1 SGHVS, CDR2 FNYEAQ. V lost 0 bases, J lost 9 bases, and 18 bases lay in between. CDR3 size: 17 residues. The CDR3: CASSLAMGQLVGSPLHF. The CDR3 region has the DNA TGTGCCAGCAGCTTAGCGATGGGGCAATTAGTCGGTTCACCCCTCCACTTT.

The rearrangement uses TRBV7-9 and TRBJ2-1; D is uncertain. Between the trimmed V and J ends, which lost 6 bases and 3 bases, there was a span of 21 bases. Per germline, CDR1 SEHNR and CDR2 FQNEAQ (reference sequence). The CDR3 totals 17 residues. The CDR3 loop is CASSSRAPIMIYNEQFF. The CDR3 coding sequence is TGTGCCAGCAGTTCCCGGGCCCCTATTATGATCTACAATGAGCAGTTCTTC.

This chain connects TRBV2 to TRBJ2-7; TRBD1 agrees at 9 bases. Trimming cost V 3 bases and J 4 bases; bases outside gene matches: 1. From germline, CDR1 is SNHLY and CDR2 FYNNEI. The CDR3 contains 13 residues. This CDR3 reads CASSDDRGYEQYF. The CDR3 DNA reads TGTGCCAGCAGTGACGACAGGGGGTACGAGCAGTACTTC.

V and J are TRBV27 and TRBJ1-6; D might be TRBD1 (5 bases). Trimming stripped 5 bases from V and 7 bases from J, with 12 bases between. Germline V lookup: CDR1 MNHEY, CDR2 SMNVEV (reference sequence). The CDR3 is made up of 14 amino acids. CDR3 bases: TGTGCCAGCAGTGCATGGCAGGGAAATTCACCCCTCCACTTT. It translates to CASSAWQGNSPLHF.

J is TRBJ2-1 and V is TRBV5-1; TRBD1 aligns across 10 bases. CDR1 is SGHRS, CDR2 YFSETQ, per germline. The length of the CDR3 is 15 residues. With 5 bases clipped from V and 2 bases from J, the junction kept 4 bases outside the gene matches. CDR3 sequence reads: CASSFDRGPYNEQFF. CDR3 sequence (DNA): TGCGCCAGCAGTTTTGACAGGGGGCCCTACAATGAGCAGTTCTTC. The full variable domain, rest sourced from reference TRBV5-1 and TRBJ2-1, is KAGVTQTPRYLIKTRGQQVTLSCSPISGHRSVSWYQQTPGQGLQFLFEYFSETQRNKGNFPGRFSGRQFSNSRSEMNVSTLELGDSALYLCASSFDRGPYNEQFFGPGTRLTVL.

V usage is TRBV7-8 and J usage is TRBJ1-5, with D possibly TRBD1 on 6 matching bases. The CDR3 is 15 amino acids. The germline V and J ends were trimmed by 1 base and 6 bases, with 13 bases remaining between them. The germline CDR1 and CDR2 sequences are SGHVS and FQNEAQ. The CDR3 region is CASSLGGGLGQPQHF. The DNA of the CDR3 is TGTGCCAGCAGCTTAGGAGGGGGATTAGGTCAGCCCCAGCATTTT.

The rearrangement joins TRBV5-1 to TRBJ2-7; D unresolved. With 5 bases removed from V and 6 bases from J, the gap between germline ends came to 24 bases. The length of the CDR3 is 16 residues. Germline values: CDR1 SGHRS, CDR2 YFSETQ. CDR3 sequence reads: CASRYEWADTTAEQYF. The CDR3 nucleotides read TGCGCCAGCAGATATGAATGGGCTGATACTACCGCCGAGCAGTACTTC.

As DNA, the CDR3 is TGTGCCAGCAGGGAGGGACAGCGGAACACTGAAGCTTTCTTT. Encoded protein: CASREGQRNTEAFF. The rearrangement joins TRBV7-2 to TRBJ1-1; 7 bases align to TRBD1. Germline V lookup: CDR1 SGHTA, CDR2 FQGNSA. Unmatched junction bases numbered 5, after V lost 6 bases and J lost 1 base. CDR3 length equals 14 residues.

The V gene is TRBV18, the J gene TRBJ2-1; TRBD2 matches at 13 bases. The CDR3 spans 17 residues. The germline gives CDR1 KGHSH, CDR2 LQKENI. V lost 1 base to trimming and J lost 5 bases; unmatched junction nucleotides: 5. CDR3 in amino acids: CASSPRLAGGRDNEQFF. The CDR3, as DNA: TGTGCCAGCTCACCACGACTAGCGGGAGGTAGGGACAATGAGCAGTTCTTC.

V is TRBV19 and J is TRBJ2-7; 7 nucleotides line up with TRBD2. Germline CDR1 and CDR2: LNHDA and SQIVND (reference sequence). The J segment lost 2 bases and the V segment lost 8 bases, leaving 12 bases of the junction unmatched. The length of the CDR3 is 15 residues. The CDR3 region has the DNA TGTGCCAGTTCTGATTTGGGGGGGGTCGCCTACGAGCAGTACTTC. It specifies CASSDLGGVAYEQYF.

The rearrangement links TRBV30 to TRBJ1-2, with TRBD1 matching 10 bases. After removal of 8 bases from V and 8 bases from J, the junction contained 5 bases not matched to a gene. This CDR3 spans 11 amino acids. Germline lookup yields CDR1 GTSNPN and CDR2 SVGIG (reference sequence). The CDR3 region is CARDRGGGYTF. In nucleotides, the CDR3 is TGTGCCCGGGACAGGGGTGGGGGCTACACCTTC.